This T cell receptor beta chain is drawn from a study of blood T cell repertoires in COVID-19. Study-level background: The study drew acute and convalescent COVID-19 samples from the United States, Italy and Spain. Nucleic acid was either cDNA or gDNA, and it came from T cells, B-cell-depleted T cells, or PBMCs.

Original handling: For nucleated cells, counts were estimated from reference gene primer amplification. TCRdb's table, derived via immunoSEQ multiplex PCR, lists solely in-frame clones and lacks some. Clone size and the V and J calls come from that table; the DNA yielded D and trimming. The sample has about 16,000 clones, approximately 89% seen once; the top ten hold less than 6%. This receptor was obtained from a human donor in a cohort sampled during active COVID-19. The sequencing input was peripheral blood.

This CDR3 is CASSLKPSGRADTGELFF. In DNA form, the CDR3 reads TGTGCCAGCAGCTTAAAGCCTAGCGGGAGGGCCGACACCGGGGAGCTGTTTTTT. J is TRBJ2-2 and V is TRBV7-3; 12 bases fit TRBD2. The CDR3 is made up of 18 amino acids. The V gene end was trimmed by 1 base and the J gene end by 3 bases; junction bases not matched to a gene: 6. CDR1 SGHTA and CDR2 FQGTGA come from the germline V gene.